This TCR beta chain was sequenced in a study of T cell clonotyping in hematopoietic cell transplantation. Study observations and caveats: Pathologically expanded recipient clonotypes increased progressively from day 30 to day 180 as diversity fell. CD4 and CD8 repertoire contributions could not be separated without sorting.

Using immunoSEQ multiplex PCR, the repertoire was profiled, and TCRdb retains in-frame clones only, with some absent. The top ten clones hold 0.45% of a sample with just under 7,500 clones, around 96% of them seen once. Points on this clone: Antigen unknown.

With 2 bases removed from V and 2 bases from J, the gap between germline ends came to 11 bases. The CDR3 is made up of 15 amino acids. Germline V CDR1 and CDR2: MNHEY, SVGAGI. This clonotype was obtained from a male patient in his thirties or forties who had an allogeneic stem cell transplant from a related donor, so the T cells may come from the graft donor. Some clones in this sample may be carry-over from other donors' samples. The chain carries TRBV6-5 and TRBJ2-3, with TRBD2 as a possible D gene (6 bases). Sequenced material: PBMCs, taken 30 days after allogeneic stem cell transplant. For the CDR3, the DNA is TGTGCCAGCAGTTACGCGGGGCCCTTCACAGATACGCAGTATTTT. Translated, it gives CASSYAGPFTDTQYF.